The source of this TCR beta chain is a study of human T cells and chemical hapten exposure. The time point here: pre-sensitization, week 0. The treatment is: therapeutic diphenylcyclopropenone sensitization with weekly scalp DPC. This clonotype showed up just a few times. Via MiXCR, TCRdb re-called the RACE reads, giving one row per CDR3 protein. Among roughly 64,000 distinct CDR3 sequences listed, about 10% were seen once. Germline loops: CDR1 MNHEY, CDR2 SMNVEV (reference sequence). Between the trimmed V and J ends, which lost 5 bases and 3 bases, there was a span of 11 bases. CDR3 size: 13 residues.

The specimen was whole blood, collected in connection with sensitization to the hapten diphenylcyclopropenone (DPC). The sequence was obtained from a woman in her 40s with alopecia areata. Some clones in this sample may be carry-over from other donors' samples. The gene calls are TRBV27 and TRBJ2-7; TRBD1 or TRBD2 may be the D gene (6 bases each). CDR3 nucleotide sequence: TGTGCCAGCAGTCTCGGGGGCTACTACGAGCAGTACTTC. Its protein is CASSLGGYYEQYF.